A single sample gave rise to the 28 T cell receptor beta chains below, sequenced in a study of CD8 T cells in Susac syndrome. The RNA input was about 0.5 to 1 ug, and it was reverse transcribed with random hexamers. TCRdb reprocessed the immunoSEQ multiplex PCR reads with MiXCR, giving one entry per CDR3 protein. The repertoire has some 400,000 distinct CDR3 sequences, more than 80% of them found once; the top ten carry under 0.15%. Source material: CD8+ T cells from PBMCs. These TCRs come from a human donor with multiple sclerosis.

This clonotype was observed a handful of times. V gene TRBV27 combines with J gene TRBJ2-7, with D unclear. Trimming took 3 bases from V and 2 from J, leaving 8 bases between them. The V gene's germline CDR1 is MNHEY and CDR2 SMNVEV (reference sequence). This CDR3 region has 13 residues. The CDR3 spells CASSLSPTYEQYF. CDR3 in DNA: TGTGCCAGCAGTTTGTCGCCGACCTACGAGCAGTACTTC.

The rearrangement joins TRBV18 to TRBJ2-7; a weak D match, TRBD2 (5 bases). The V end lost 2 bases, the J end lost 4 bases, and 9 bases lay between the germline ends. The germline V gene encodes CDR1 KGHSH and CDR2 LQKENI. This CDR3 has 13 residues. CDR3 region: CASSPMDSYEQYF. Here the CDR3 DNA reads TGTGCCAGCTCACCAATGGACTCTTACGAGCAGTACTTC. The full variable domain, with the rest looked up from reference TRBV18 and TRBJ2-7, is NAGVMQNPRHLVRRRGQEARLRCSPMKGHSHVYWYRQLPEEGLKFMVYLQKENIIDESGMPKERFSAEFPKEGPSILRIQQVVRGDSAAYFCASSPMDSYEQYFGPGTRLTVT.

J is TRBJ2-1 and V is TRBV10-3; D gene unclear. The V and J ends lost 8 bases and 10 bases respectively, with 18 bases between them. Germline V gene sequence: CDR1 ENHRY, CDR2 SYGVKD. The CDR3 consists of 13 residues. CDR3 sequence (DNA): TGTGCCATCTGTGTCCTACCCGATAGAGAGCAGTTCTTC. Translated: CAICVLPDREQFF.

Here the CDR3 DNA reads TGTGCCAGCAGCTCCGACAGGGTTGAAGCTTTCTTT. Amino acids: CASSSDRVEAFF. The V gene is TRBV13, the J gene TRBJ1-1; 7 nucleotides line up with TRBD1. The CDR3 consists of 12 residues. The germline CDR1 and CDR2 sequences are PRHDT and FYEKMQ (reference sequence). V gave up 4 bases and J gave up 7 bases; unmatched junction bases: 3. The whole variable domain, remainder taken from reference TRBV13 and TRBJ1-1, is AAGVIQSPRHLIKEKRETATLKCYPIPRHDTVYWYQQGPGQDPQFLISFYEKMQSDKGSIPDRFSAQQFSDYHSELNMSSLELGDSALYFCASSSDRVEAFFGQGTRLTVV.

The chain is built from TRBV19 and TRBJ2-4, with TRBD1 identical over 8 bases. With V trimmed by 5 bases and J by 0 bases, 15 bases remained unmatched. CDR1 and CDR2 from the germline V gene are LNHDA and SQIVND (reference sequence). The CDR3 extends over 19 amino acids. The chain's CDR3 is CASSWGQEDPPIAKNIQYF. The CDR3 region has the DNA TGTGCCAGTAGTTGGGGACAGGAAGACCCCCCTATAGCCAAAAACATTCAGTACTTC.

Written as DNA, the CDR3 is TGTGCCAGCAGTTCTCGGACAGGGGGCGATGGGGAGCCCCAGCATTTT. It is translated as CASSSRTGGDGEPQHF. V is TRBV28 and J is TRBJ1-5, with 11 bases fitting TRBD1. Unmatched junction bases numbered 10, after V lost 4 bases and J lost 8 bases. The V gene's germline CDR1 is MDHEN and CDR2 SYDVKM. This CDR3 has 16 amino acids.

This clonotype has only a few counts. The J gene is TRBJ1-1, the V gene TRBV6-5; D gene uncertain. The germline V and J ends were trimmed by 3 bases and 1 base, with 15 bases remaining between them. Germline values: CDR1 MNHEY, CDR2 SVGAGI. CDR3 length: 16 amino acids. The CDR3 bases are TGTGCCAGCAGTTATGTTTTCTCCCAGGAGAACACTGAAGCTTTCTTT. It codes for CASSYVFSQENTEAFF.

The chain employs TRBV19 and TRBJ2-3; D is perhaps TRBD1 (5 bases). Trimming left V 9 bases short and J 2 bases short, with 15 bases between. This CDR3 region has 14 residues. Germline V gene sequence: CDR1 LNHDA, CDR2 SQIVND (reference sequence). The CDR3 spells CASRRGFDTDTQYF. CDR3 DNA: TGTGCCAGCCGAAGGGGATTCGACACAGATACGCAGTATTTT.

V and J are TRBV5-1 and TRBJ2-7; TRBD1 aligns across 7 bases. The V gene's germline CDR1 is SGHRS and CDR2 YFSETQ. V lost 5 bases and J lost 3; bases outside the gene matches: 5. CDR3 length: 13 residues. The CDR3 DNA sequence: TGCGCCAGCAGGTGGGACAGCCTCTACGAGCAGTACTTC. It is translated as CASRWDSLYEQYF.

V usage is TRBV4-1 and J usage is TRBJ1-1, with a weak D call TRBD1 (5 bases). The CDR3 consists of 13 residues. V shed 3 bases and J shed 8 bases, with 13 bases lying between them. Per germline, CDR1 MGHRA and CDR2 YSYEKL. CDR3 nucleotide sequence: TGCGCCAGCAGCCAGATCCAGGGCCCCGAAGCTTTCTTT. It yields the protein CASSQIQGPEAFF.

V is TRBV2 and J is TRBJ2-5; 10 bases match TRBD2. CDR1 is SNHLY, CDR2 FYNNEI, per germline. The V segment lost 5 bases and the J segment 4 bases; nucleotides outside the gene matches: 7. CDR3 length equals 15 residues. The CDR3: CASSFGLAEAETQYF. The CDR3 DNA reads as TGTGCCAGCAGTTTCGGACTAGCGGAGGCAGAGACCCAGTACTTC.

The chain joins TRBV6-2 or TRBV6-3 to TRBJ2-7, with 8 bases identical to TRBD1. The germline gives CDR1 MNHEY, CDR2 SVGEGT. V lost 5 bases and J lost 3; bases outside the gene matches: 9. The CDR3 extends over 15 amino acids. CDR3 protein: CASSRDRGKDYEQYF. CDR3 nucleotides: TGTGCCAGCAGTCGCGACAGGGGAAAGGACTACGAGCAGTACTTC.

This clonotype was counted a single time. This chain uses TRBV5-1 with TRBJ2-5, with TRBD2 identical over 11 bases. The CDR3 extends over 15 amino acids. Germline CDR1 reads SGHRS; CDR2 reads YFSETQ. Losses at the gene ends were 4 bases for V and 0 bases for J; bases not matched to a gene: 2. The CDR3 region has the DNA TGCGCCAGCAGCACGGGACTAGCGGACCAAGAGACCCAGTACTTC. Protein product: CASSTGLADQETQYF.

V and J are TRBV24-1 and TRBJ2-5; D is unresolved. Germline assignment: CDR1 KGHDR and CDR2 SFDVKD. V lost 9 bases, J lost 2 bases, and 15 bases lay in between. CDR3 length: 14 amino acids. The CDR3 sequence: CATGDGGAQETQYF. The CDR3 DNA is TGTGCCACCGGAGACGGCGGCGCGCAAGAGACCCAGTACTTC.

CDR3 sequence reads: CATRPGAGVNEQFF. The CDR3 bases are TGTGCCACACGGCCGGGGGCGGGAGTGAATGAGCAGTTCTTC. The chain couples TRBV3-1 to TRBJ2-1; perhaps TRBD2 as D (7 bases). This CDR3 has 14 amino acids. The V gene lost 10 bases and the J gene lost 7 bases, with 20 bases spanning the gap. Germline V gives CDR1 LGHDT, CDR2 YNNKEL (reference sequence).

Here the CDR3 reads CASSPRASGPQSNEQFF. As DNA, the CDR3 is TGCGCCAGCAGCCCGAGGGCTAGCGGGCCCCAGAGCAATGAGCAGTTCTTC. The chain uses TRBV5-1 and TRBJ2-1; 8 bases match TRBD2. Germline loops: CDR1 SGHRS, CDR2 YFSETQ. This CDR3 has 17 amino acids. V dropped 4 bases and J dropped 6; count of bases not matched to a gene: 15.

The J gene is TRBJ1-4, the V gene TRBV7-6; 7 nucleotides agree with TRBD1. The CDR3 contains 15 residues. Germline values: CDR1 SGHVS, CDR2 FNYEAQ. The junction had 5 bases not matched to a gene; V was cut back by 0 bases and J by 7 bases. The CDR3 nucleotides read TGTGCCAGCAGCTTAGCGGAGACAGGGAGTGAAAAACTGTTTTTT. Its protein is CASSLAETGSEKLFF.

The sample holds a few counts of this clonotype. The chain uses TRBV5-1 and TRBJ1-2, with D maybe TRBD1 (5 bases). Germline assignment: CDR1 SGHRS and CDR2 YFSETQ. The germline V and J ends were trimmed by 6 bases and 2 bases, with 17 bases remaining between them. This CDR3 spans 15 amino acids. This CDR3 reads CASNLGREANYGYTF. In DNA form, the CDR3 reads TGCGCCAGCAACCTGGGACGGGAGGCGAACTATGGCTACACCTTC.

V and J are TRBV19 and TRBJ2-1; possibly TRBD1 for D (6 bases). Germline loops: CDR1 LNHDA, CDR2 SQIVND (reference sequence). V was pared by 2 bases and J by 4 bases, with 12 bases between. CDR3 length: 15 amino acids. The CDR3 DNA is TGTGCCAGTAGTATACAAGGACAGAAGTACAATGAGCAGTTCTTC. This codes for CASSIQGQKYNEQFF.

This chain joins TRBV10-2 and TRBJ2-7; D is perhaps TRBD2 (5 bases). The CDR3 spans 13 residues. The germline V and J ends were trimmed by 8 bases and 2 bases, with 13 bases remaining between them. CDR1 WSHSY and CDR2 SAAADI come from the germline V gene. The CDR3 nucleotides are TGCGCCAGCGGAGCGGAGCGAACCTACGAGCAGTACTTC. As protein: CASGAERTYEQYF.

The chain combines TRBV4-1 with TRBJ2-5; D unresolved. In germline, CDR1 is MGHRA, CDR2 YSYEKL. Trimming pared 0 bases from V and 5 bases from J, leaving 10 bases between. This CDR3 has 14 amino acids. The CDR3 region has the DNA TGCGCCAGCAGCCAAGAAATGTTCCGGGAGACCCAGTACTTC. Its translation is CASSQEMFRETQYF.

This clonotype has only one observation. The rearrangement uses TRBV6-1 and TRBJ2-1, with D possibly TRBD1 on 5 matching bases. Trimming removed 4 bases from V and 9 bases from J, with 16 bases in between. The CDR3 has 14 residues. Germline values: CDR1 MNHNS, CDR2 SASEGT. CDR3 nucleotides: TGTGCCAGCAGTGGGTGGGTCCGTCAGGGTGAGCAGTTCTTC. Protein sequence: CASSGWVRQGEQFF.

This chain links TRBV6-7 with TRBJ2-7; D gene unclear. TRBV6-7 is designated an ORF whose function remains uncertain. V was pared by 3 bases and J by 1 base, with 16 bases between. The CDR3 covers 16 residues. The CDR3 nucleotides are TGTGCCAGCAGTTATTTCCCGACTCCAAATTCCTACGAGCAGTACTTC. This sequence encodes CASSYFPTPNSYEQYF.

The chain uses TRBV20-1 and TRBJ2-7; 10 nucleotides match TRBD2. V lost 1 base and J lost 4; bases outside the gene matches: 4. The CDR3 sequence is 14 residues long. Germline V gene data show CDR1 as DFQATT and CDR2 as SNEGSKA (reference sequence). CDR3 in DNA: TGCAGTGCTAGAGGAGGGACTAGCGAGTACGAGCAGTACTTC. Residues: CSARGGTSEYEQYF.

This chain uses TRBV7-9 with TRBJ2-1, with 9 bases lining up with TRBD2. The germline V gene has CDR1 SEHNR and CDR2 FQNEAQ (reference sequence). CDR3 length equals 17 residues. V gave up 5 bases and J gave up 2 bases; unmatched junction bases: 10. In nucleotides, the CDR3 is TGTGCCAGCAGCCCTTCGCGGGAGGGTCCCCCCTACAATGAGCAGTTCTTC. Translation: CASSPSREGPPYNEQFF.

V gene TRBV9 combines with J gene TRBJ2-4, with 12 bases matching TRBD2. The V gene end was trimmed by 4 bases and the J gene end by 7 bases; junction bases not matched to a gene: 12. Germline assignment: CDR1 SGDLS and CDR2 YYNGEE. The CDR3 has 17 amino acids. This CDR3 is CASSPRLAGGPVNIQYF. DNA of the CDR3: TGTGCCAGCAGCCCCCGTCTAGCGGGGGGGCCTGTGAACATTCAGTACTTC.

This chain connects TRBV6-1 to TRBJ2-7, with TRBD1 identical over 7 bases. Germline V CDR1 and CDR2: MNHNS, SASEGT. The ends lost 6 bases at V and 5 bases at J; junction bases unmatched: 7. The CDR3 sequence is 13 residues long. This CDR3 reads CASSLLTGDEQYF. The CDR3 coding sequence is TGTGCCAGCAGCCTACTAACAGGGGACGAGCAGTACTTC.

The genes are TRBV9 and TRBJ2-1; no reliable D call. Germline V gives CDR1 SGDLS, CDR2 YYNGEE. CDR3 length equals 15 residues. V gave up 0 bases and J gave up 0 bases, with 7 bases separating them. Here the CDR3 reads CASSVVEVSYNEQFF. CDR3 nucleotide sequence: TGTGCCAGCAGCGTAGTAGAGGTCTCCTACAATGAGCAGTTCTTC.